This T cell receptor beta chain was documented in a study of Ad26.COV2.S vaccination and SARS-CoV-2 variants. For the study at large: Ad26.COV2.S shots went into the muscle once or twice, 56 days apart.

The table came from immunoSEQ multiplex PCR; TCRdb's copy has only in-frame clones and leaves some out. Of hundreds of thousands of clones listed, roughly 81% were seen once; the top ten hold 2.5% to 3.5%. Treatment given: around 19 received Ad26.COV2.S at low or high dose, single or two shots; a few received placebo; per-sample allocation not given. The samples date from day 63 after the first vaccine or placebo injection. Germline CDR1 and CDR2: SGHRS and YFSETQ. Deletions cut 3 bases from V and 9 bases from J, with 22 bases between. The CDR3 sequence is 16 residues long. The chain uses TRBV5-1 and TRBJ2-1; unclear D gene. The sample in question was peripheral blood, obtained in a trial of Ad26.COV2.S vaccine versus placebo. This clonotype was obtained from a person between 18 and 60 years old who received the Ad26.COV2.S COVID-19 vaccine or a placebo. Written as DNA, the CDR3 is TGCGCCAGCAGCTCTCGGCCCCCCCAAAGTGATGGTGAGCAGTTCTTC. It codes for CASSSRPPQSDGEQFF.